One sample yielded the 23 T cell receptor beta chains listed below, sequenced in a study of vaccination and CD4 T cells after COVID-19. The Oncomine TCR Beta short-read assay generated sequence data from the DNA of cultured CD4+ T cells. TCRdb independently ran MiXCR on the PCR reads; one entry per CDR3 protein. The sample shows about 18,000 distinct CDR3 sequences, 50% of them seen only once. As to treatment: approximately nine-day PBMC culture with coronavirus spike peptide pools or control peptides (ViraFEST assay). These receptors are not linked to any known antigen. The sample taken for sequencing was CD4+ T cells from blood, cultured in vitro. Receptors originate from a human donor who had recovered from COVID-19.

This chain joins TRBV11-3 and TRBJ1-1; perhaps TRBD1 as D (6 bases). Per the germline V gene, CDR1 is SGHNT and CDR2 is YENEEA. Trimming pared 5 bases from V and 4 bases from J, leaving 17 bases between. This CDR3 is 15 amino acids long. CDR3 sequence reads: CASSHYGGGSTEAFF. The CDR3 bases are TGTGCCAGCAGCCACTACGGAGGGGGTAGCACTGAAGCTTTCTTT.

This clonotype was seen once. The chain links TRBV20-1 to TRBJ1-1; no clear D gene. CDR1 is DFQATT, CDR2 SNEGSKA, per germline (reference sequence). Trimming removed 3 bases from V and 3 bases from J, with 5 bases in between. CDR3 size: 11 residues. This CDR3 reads CSARRDTEAFF. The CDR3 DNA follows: TGCAGTGCTAGGAGGGACACTGAAGCTTTCTTT.

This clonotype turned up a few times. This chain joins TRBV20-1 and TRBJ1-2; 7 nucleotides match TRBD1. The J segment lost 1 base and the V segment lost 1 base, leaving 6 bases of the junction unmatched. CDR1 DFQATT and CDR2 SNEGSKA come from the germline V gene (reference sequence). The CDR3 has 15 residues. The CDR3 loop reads CSARGGQSLNYGYTF. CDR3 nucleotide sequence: TGCAGTGCTAGAGGGGGACAGTCGCTTAACTATGGCTACACCTTC.

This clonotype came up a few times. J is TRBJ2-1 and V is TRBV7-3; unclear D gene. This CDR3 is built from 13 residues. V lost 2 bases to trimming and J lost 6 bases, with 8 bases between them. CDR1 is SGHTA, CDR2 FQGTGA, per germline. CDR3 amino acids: CASSLSAGNEQFF. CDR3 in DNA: TGTGCCAGCAGCTTATCGGCAGGCAATGAGCAGTTCTTC.

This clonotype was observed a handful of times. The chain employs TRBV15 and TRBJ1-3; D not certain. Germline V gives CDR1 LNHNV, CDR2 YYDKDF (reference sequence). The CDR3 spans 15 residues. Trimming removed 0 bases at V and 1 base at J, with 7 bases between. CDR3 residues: CATSRDVGSGNTIYF. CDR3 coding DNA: TGTGCCACCAGCAGAGATGTGGGGTCTGGAAACACCATATATTTT. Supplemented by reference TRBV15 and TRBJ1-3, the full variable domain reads DAMVIQNPRYQVTQFGKPVTLSCSQTLNHNVMYWYQQKSSQAPKLLFHYYDKDFNNEADTPDNFQSRRPNTSFCFLDIRSPGLGDTAMYLCATSRDVGSGNTIYFGEGSWLTVV.

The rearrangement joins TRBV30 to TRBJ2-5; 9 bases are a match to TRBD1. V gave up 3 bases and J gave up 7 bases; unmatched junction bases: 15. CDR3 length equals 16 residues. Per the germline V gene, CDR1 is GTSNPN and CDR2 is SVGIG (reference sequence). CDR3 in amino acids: CAWRSFNRGRDRTQYF. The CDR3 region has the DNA TGTGCCTGGAGATCCTTTAACAGGGGGCGAGACAGGACCCAGTACTTC.

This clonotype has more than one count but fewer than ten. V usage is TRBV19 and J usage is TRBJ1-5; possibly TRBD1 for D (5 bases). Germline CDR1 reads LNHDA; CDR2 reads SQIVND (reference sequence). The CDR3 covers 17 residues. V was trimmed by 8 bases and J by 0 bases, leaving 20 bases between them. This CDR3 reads CASSHARDPYSNQPQHF. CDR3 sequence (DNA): TGTGCCAGTTCCCACGCAAGGGACCCTTATAGCAATCAGCCCCAGCATTTT.

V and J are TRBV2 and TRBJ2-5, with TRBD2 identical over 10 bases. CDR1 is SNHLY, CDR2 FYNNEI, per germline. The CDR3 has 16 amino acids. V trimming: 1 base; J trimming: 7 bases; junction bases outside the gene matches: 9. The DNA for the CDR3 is TGTGCCAGCAGTGAAGAGAGCGGGAGGGCCGCGGGGACCCAGTACTTC. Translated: CASSEESGRAAGTQYF. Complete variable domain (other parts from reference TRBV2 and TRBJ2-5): EPEVTQTPSHQVTQMGQEVILRCVPISNHLYFYWYRQILGQKVEFLVSFYNNEISEKSEIFDDQFSVERPDGSNFTLKIRSTKLEDSAMYFCASSEESGRAAGTQYFGPGTRLLVL.

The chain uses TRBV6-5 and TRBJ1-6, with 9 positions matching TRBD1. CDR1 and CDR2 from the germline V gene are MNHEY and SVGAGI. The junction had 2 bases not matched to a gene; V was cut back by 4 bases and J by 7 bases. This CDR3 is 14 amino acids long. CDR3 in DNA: TGTGCCAGCAGTTCGGACAGGGGAAATTCACCCCTCCACTTT. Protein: CASSSDRGNSPLHF.

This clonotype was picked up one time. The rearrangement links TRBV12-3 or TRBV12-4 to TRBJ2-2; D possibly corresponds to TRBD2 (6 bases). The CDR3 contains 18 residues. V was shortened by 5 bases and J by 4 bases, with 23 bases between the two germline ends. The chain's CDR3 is CASSLPPYAGRVTGELFF. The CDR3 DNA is TGTGCCAGCAGTCTACCACCTTATGCGGGAAGAGTCACCGGGGAGCTGTTTTTT.

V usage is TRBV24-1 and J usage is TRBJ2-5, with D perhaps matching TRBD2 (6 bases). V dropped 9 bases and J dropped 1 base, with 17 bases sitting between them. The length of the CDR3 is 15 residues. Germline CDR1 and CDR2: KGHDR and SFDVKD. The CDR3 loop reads CATEDSGHGQETQYF. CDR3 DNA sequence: TGTGCCACCGAGGATAGCGGACACGGCCAAGAGACCCAGTACTTC.

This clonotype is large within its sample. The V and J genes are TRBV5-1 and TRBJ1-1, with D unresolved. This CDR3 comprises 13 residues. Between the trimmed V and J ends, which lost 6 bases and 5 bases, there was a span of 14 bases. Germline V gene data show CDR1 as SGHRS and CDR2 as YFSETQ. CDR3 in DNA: TGCGCCAGCAACATCCAAGGAGAGACTGAAGCTTTCTTT. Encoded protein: CASNIQGETEAFF.

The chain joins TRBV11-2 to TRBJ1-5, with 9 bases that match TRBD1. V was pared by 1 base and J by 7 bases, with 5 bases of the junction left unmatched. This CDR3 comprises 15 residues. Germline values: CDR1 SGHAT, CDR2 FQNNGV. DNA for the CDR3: TGTGCCAGCAGCTTAGCAACAGGGGGCGGGCAGCCCCAGCATTTT. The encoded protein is CASSLATGGGQPQHF.

This CDR3 reads CASSSSNRGAGELFF. For the CDR3, the DNA is TGTGCCAGCAGTTCGTCAAACAGGGGGGCCGGGGAGCTGTTTTTT. The genes are TRBV27 and TRBJ2-2, with 8 bases identical to TRBD1. The trim removed 4 bases at V and 6 bases at J, leaving 7 bases unmatched. This CDR3 spans 15 amino acids. CDR1 is MNHEY, CDR2 SMNVEV, per germline (reference sequence).

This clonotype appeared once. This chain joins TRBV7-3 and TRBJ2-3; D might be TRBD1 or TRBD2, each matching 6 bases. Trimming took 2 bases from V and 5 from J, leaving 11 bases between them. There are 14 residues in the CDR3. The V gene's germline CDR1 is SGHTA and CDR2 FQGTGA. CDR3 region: CASSLGGGIDTQYF. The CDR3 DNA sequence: TGTGCCAGCAGCTTAGGAGGGGGTATAGATACGCAGTATTTT.

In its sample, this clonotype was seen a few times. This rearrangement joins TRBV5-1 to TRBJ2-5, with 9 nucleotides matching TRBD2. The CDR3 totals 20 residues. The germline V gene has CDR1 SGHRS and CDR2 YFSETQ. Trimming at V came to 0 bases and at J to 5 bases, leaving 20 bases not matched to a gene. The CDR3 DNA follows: TGCGCCAGCAGCTTGGCTCCGCGTCAGACGGCAGCGGGAGGCCAGGAGACCCAGTACTTC. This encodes CASSLAPRQTAAGGQETQYF.

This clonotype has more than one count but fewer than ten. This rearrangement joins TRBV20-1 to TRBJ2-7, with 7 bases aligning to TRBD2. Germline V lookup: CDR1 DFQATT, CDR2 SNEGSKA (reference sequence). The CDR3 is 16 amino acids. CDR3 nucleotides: TGCAGGGCCGGACCTTTAGCGGGTGGAGGGCCCTACGAGCAGTACTTC. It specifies CRAGPLAGGGPYEQYF.

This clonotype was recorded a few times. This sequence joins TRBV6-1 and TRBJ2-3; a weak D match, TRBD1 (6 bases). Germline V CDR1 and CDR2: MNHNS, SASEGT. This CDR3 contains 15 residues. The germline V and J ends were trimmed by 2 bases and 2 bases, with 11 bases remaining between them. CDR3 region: CASSEPTGLTDTQYF. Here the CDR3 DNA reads TGTGCCAGCAGTGAACCAACAGGGCTCACAGATACGCAGTATTTT.

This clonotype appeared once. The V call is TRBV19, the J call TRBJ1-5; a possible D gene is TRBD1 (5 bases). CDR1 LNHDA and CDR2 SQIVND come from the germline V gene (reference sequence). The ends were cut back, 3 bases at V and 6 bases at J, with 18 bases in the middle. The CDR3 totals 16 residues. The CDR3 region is CASSILTGQVGQPQHF. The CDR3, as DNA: TGTGCCAGTAGTATCCTAACAGGCCAAGTTGGTCAGCCCCAGCATTTT.

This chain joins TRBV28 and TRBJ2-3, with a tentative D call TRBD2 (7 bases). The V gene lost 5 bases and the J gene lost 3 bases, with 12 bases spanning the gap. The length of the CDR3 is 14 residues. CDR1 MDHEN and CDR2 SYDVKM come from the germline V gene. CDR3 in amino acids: CASSGGGATDTQYF. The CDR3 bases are TGTGCCAGCAGTGGGGGGGGGGCTACAGATACGCAGTATTTT.

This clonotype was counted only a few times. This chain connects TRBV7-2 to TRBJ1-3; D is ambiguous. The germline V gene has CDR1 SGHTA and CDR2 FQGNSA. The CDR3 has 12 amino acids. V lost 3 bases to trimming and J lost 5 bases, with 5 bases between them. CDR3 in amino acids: CASSLNRNTIYF. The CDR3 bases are TGTGCCAGCAGCTTGAACAGAAACACCATATATTTT.

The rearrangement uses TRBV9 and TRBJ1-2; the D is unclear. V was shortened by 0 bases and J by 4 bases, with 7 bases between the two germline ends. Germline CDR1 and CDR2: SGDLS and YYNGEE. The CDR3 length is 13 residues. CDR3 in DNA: TGTGCCAGCAGCGTAGAAGGGTTCTATGGCTACACCTTC. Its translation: CASSVEGFYGYTF.

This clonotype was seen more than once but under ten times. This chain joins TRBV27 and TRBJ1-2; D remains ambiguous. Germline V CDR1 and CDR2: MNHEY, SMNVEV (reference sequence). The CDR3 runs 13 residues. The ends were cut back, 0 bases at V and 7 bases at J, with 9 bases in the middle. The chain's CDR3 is CASSLSGFGGYTF. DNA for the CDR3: TGTGCCAGCAGTTTATCAGGTTTCGGTGGCTACACCTTC.